Each of the 4 T cell receptor beta chains below was sequenced from the same sample in a study of blood T cell repertoires in COVID-19. Profiled with immunoSEQ multiplex PCR; TCRdb holds only in-frame clones, not every one. The repertoire holds about 190,000 clones, with 75% to 90% as singletons. Sequenced sample: peripheral blood. Receptors were obtained from a man aged 40-49 years with acute or convalescent COVID-19.

This sequence joins TRBV11-2 and TRBJ2-1; the match to TRBD2 covers 9 bases. Germline CDR1 and CDR2: SGHAT and FQNNGV. V gave up 2 bases and J gave up 3 bases; unmatched junction bases: 11. The CDR3 contains 18 residues. CDR3 sequence (DNA): TGTGCCAGCAGCTTAAGAGGGACAGCGGGGGGCTTCTACAATGAGCAGTTCTTC. It translates to CASSLRGTAGGFYNEQFF.

The chain has TRBV18 and TRBJ1-2; the D gene is possibly TRBD1 (6 bases). The V and J ends lost 2 bases and 3 bases respectively, with 10 bases between them. The CDR3 runs to 14 residues. The germline V gene encodes CDR1 KGHSH and CDR2 LQKENI. In DNA form, the CDR3 reads TGTGCCAGCTCACCAACCGGACAGCACTATGGCTACACCTTC. This encodes CASSPTGQHYGYTF.

This chain uses TRBV3-1 (or the pseudogene TRBV3-2) with TRBJ1-2; possible D gene TRBD1, 6 bases. Germline values: CDR1 LGHDT, CDR2 YNNKEL (reference sequence). V lost 4 bases and J lost 4, with 16 bases in between. The CDR3 runs to 15 residues. This chain's CDR3 is CASSRRQAPIYGYTF. The CDR3 DNA sequence: TGTGCCAGCAGCCGGAGACAGGCACCCATCTATGGCTACACCTTC.

The chain uses TRBV28 and TRBJ2-1; 11 positions match TRBD2. The CDR3 extends over 13 amino acids. Per germline, CDR1 MDHEN and CDR2 SYDVKM. With 8 bases clipped from V and 7 bases from J, the junction kept 4 bases outside the gene matches. CDR3 bases: TGTGCCAGCCTAGCGGGGGGACGGAATGAGCAGTTCTTC. Encoded protein: CASLAGGRNEQFF. The full variable domain, its missing parts supplied by reference TRBV28 and TRBJ2-1, is DVKVTQSSRYLVKRTGEKVFLECVQDMDHENMFWYRQDPGLGLRLIYFSYDVKMKEKGDIPEGYSVSREKKERFSLILESASTNQTSMYLCASLAGGRNEQFFGPGTRLTVL.